Sequencing of this T cell receptor (beta chain) was carried out in a study of blood T cell repertoires in COVID-19. About the study: Sites across the United States, Italy and Spain contributed samples from acute and convalescent COVID-19.

The CDR3 sequence is 17 residues long. Losses at the gene ends were 3 bases for V and 1 base for J; bases not matched to a gene: 5. Looked up from germline, CDR1 is SNHLY and CDR2 is FYNNEI. Produced via immunoSEQ multiplex PCR; TCRdb's table is partial and in-frame only. The sample includes 150,000 or so clones, 85% of them seen just once. The chain has TRBV2 and TRBJ2-5, with 13 bases lining up with TRBD2. The sequenced sample consisted of peripheral blood. This TCR was recovered from a human donor with acute or convalescent COVID-19. The donor label of this sample is uncertain. Written as DNA, the CDR3 is TGTGCCAGCAGTGAGGGACTAGCGGGGAGTGGCCAAGAGACCCAGTACTTC. The encoded protein is CASSEGLAGSGQETQYF.